The 18 T cell receptor beta chains listed next were all sequenced from one sample in a study of CD8 T cells in ankylosing spondylitis. MiXCR, applied by TCRdb to the 5' RACE reads, yields one record per CDR3 protein. The sample lists 150,000 to 200,000 distinct CDR3 sequences; around 32% were seen once. The sequencing sample was made of synovial fluid, either unsorted or a sorted T cell fraction (not recorded which). These receptor sequences come from a male donor with ankylosing spondylitis.

The rearrangement joins TRBV25-1 to TRBJ2-7; D gene ambiguous. The V gene's germline CDR1 is MGHDK and CDR2 SYGVNS. This CDR3 spans 11 amino acids. The V gene lost 3 bases and the J gene lost 4 bases, with 4 bases spanning the gap. CDR3 loop: CASSDRYEQYF. The CDR3 DNA follows: TGTGCCAGCAGTGACCGGTACGAGCAGTACTTC.

This clonotype was recorded a few times. The chain has TRBV12-3 or TRBV12-4 and TRBJ1-1; no clear D gene. The CDR3 has 11 amino acids. V was cut by 7 bases and J by 2 bases, with 5 bases left in between. CDR3 amino acids: CASKLNTEAFF. The CDR3, as DNA: TGTGCCAGCAAGCTCAACACTGAAGCTTTCTTT.

The chain couples TRBV10-3 to TRBJ2-3; 7 bases fit TRBD2. CDR1 ENHRY and CDR2 SYGVKD come from the germline V gene. The CDR3 spans 14 residues. Trimming cost V 10 bases and J 3 bases; bases outside gene matches: 10. The CDR3 loop is CATGSGYLTDTQYF. The CDR3 DNA is TGTGCCACTGGTAGCGGGTATCTGACAGATACGCAGTATTTT.

The J gene is TRBJ2-1, the V gene TRBV15, with 10 bases matching TRBD1. The V segment lost 1 base and the J segment 2 bases; nucleotides outside the gene matches: 2. Germline-derived CDR1 and CDR2 are LNHNV and YYDKDF (reference sequence). The CDR3 sequence is 16 residues long. CDR3 sequence reads: CATSRGGTGAYNEQFF. The DNA of the CDR3 is TGTGCCACCAGCAGAGGGGGGACAGGGGCCTACAATGAGCAGTTCTTC.

This clonotype is judged medium-sized. The gene calls are TRBV5-8 and TRBJ2-7, with TRBD2 matching 8 bases. CDR1 is SGHTS, CDR2 YDEGEE, per germline. There are 14 residues in the CDR3. V lost 7 bases, J lost 3 bases, and 9 bases stayed unmatched. The CDR3 loop reads CASHWTSLRYEQYF. The CDR3 nucleotides read TGTGCCAGCCACTGGACTAGCTTACGCTACGAGCAGTACTTC.

In this sample, this clonotype turned up a few times. The gene calls are TRBV15 and TRBJ1-1, with 8 bases lining up with TRBD1. The V segment lost 2 bases and the J segment 4 bases; nucleotides outside the gene matches: 6. Germline V lookup: CDR1 LNHNV, CDR2 YYDKDF (reference sequence). The CDR3 consists of 15 residues. CDR3 amino acids: CATSRPQGARTEAFF. In DNA, the CDR3 is TGTGCCACCAGCAGACCTCAGGGGGCGCGCACTGAAGCTTTCTTT.

The rearrangement joins TRBV20-1 to TRBJ1-5; D call uncertain. The length of the CDR3 is 15 residues. Trimming cost V 2 bases and J 0 bases, with 11 bases left between them. Germline V lookup: CDR1 DFQATT, CDR2 SNEGSKA (reference sequence). The CDR3 region is CSARPGLYSNQPQHF. The DNA of the CDR3 is TGCAGTGCTAGACCCGGACTGTATAGCAATCAGCCCCAGCATTTT.

For the CDR3, the DNA is TGTGCCAGCAGTTCCCCCCAGCGATCGTTGTACGAGCAGTACTTC. This codes for CASSSPQRSLYEQYF. The chain employs TRBV6-2 or TRBV6-3 and TRBJ2-7; D gene unclear. This CDR3 spans 15 amino acids. V lost 4 bases, J lost 4 bases, and 17 bases lay in between. Germline CDR1 MNHEY, CDR2 SVGEGT.

V usage is TRBV3-1 and J usage is TRBJ1-1; maybe TRBD1 (5 bases). The V gene's germline CDR1 is LGHDT and CDR2 YNNKEL (reference sequence). The CDR3 consists of 16 residues. The V gene lost 4 bases and the J gene lost 0 bases, with 15 bases spanning the gap. The CDR3 DNA is TGTGCCAGCAGCCTAAGCGGCAGGGCCCTGAACACTGAAGCTTTCTTT. It translates to CASSLSGRALNTEAFF.

There are a few counts of this clonotype. This chain connects TRBV7-2 to TRBJ2-1; 9 bases align to TRBD1. CDR1 and CDR2 from the germline V gene are SGHTA and FQGNSA. Trimming at V came to 7 bases and at J to 7 bases, leaving 5 bases not matched to a gene. This CDR3 has 13 residues. The DNA for the CDR3 is TGTGCCAGCACTGGACAGGGGTGGAATGAGCAGTTCTTC. As protein: CASTGQGWNEQFF.

The table lists this clonotype with many counts. The chain combines TRBV11-2 with TRBJ2-1; 11 nucleotides align to TRBD2. Unmatched junction bases numbered 16, after V lost 8 bases and J lost 4 bases. The CDR3 is 18 amino acids. Germline CDR1 is SGHAT and CDR2 is FQNNGV. The CDR3 here is CASRIGGFGTSGYNEQFF. DNA for the CDR3: TGTGCCAGCCGCATTGGGGGTTTTGGGACTAGCGGATACAATGAGCAGTTCTTC. The full variable domain, with the rest looked up from reference TRBV11-2 and TRBJ2-1, is EAGVAQSPRYKIIEKRQSVAFWCNPISGHATLYWYQQILGQGPKLLIQFQNNGVVDDSQLPKDRFSAERLKGVDSTLKIQPAKLEDSAVYLCASRIGGFGTSGYNEQFFGPGTRLTVL.

This chain links TRBV6-1 with TRBJ2-2; no clear D. Germline V gene data show CDR1 as MNHNS and CDR2 as SASEGT. Trimming removed 6 bases at V and 9 bases at J, with 17 bases between. The CDR3 sequence is 14 residues long. The chain's CDR3 is CASSPTFSIWELFF. CDR3 bases: TGTGCCAGCAGCCCCACTTTCTCTATCTGGGAGCTGTTTTTT.

The chain employs TRBV20-1 and TRBJ2-2; 7 bases agree with TRBD1. The CDR3 runs to 14 residues. Losses at the gene ends were 6 bases for V and 3 bases for J; bases not matched to a gene: 7. From germline, CDR1 is DFQATT and CDR2 SNEGSKA (reference sequence). In DNA, the CDR3 is TGCAGTGCAGCAGGGGGTGTTTACACCGGGGAGCTGTTTTTT. This gives the protein CSAAGGVYTGELFF.

Ten or more counts support this clonotype. V and J are TRBV7-3 and TRBJ2-1, with D perhaps given as TRBD1 or TRBD2 (5 bases each). Germline assignment: CDR1 SGHTA and CDR2 FQGTGA. The CDR3 covers 15 residues. Trimming removed 3 bases from V and 1 base from J, with 10 bases in between. The CDR3 loop reads CASSLPGPSYNEQFF. CDR3 bases: TGTGCCAGCAGCTTGCCGGGACCGTCCTACAATGAGCAGTTCTTC.

This clonotype has more than one count but fewer than ten. The chain joins TRBV6-5 to TRBJ2-3; D is ambiguous. V was clipped by 4 bases and J by 5 bases, with 7 bases between them. The CDR3 is 12 residues long. CDR1 MNHEY and CDR2 SVGAGI come from the germline V gene. CDR3 in amino acids: CASSSVGDTQYF. CDR3 DNA: TGTGCCAGCAGTTCTGTTGGAGATACGCAGTATTTT.

The chain links TRBV12-3 or TRBV12-4 to TRBJ2-7; D unclear. The CDR3 has 13 amino acids. With 6 bases removed from V and 2 bases from J, the gap between germline ends came to 11 bases. Here the CDR3 DNA reads TGTGCCAGCAGCTTGGGGTACACCTACGAGCAGTACTTC. Its translation: CASSLGYTYEQYF.

This clonotype was seen at least ten times. The V call is TRBV29-1, the J call TRBJ1-1, with 10 bases aligning to TRBD1. The CDR3 totals 16 residues. The germline CDR1 and CDR2 sequences are SQVTM and ANQGSEA. V lost 6 bases and J lost 0; bases outside the gene matches: 10. The CDR3 protein is CSVLRDRGGVNTEAFF. CDR3 DNA: TGCAGCGTGCTCCGGGACAGGGGAGGGGTGAACACTGAAGCTTTCTTT.

The gene calls are TRBV11-1 and TRBJ2-2; 9 bases are shared with TRBD1. Germline V gene data show CDR1 as SGHAT and CDR2 as FQDESV (reference sequence). V lost 1 base and J lost 6; bases outside the gene matches: 12. This CDR3 has 18 amino acids. In DNA, the CDR3 is TGTGCCAGCAGCTTAGACTTGGGACAGGGAATAAAGGCCGGGGAGCTGTTTTTT. Amino acids: CASSLDLGQGIKAGELFF.